A selection of T cell receptor beta chains follows, all from one sample in a study of blood T cell repertoires in COVID-19. The data were produced by immunoSEQ multiplex PCR, yet TCRdb's version contains in-frame clones alone and is incomplete. The table lists more than 300,000 clones, around 89% of them singletons, with about 1.2% in the top ten. Sequenced sample: PBMCs or T cells enriched from blood (not recorded which). These receptor sequences come from a woman between 18 and 29 years old who had recovered from COVID-19. Both conserved end residues are part of each CDR3. The order of the fields is clone size, J gene, V gene, D gene, CDR3 DNA, CDR3 protein. A D gene is named only where the DNA matches it firmly. For some rows the clone size is stated as once, few or many, or as a class when expanded; others skip it.

size: -
J: TRBJ2-2
V: TRBV12-3/TRBV12-4
D: TRBD1
DNA: TGTGCCAGCAGTCGACAGGGGGCCGGGGAGCTGTTTTTT
CDR3: CASSRQGAGELFF

size: -
J: TRBJ1-2
V: TRBV27
D: -
DNA: TGTGCCAGCAGGGTCGGAGGGGAGAACTATGGCTACACCTTC
CDR3: CASRVGGENYGYTF

size: -
J: TRBJ2-3
V: TRBV30
D: -
DNA: TGTGCCTGGAGTGTACTGATGCGGCCCGGCACAGATACGCAGTATTTT
CDR3: CAWSVLMRPGTDTQYF

size: -
J: TRBJ1-1
V: TRBV5-1
D: -
DNA: TGCGCCAGCAGCAAGGGACGGACTAGCGATTCTGAAGCTTTCTTT
CDR3: CASSKGRTSDSEAFF

size: -
J: TRBJ2-3
V: TRBV7-3
D: TRBD2
DNA: TGTGCCAGCAGCTTGGGAGGGACGCAGTATTTT
CDR3: CASSLGGTQYF

size: -
J: TRBJ2-7
V: TRBV9
D: TRBD2
DNA: TGTGCCAGCAGCCCTAATGAGCGGGGGGGTCTTTACGAGCAGTACTTC
CDR3: CASSPNERGGLYEQYF

size: -
J: TRBJ2-2
V: TRBV28
D: -
DNA: TGTGCCAGCAGTTTGGCAAGTTATCCGAACACCGGGGAGCTGTTTTTT
CDR3: CASSLASYPNTGELFF

size: -
J: TRBJ2-7
V: TRBV6-4
D: TRBD1
DNA: TGTGCCAGCAGCGACGGACAGGGCTACGAGCAGTACTTC
CDR3: CASSDGQGYEQYF

size: -
J: TRBJ1-1
V: TRBV6-4
D: TRBD1
DNA: TGTGCCAGCAGTGTGCACCGGGACAGGGGCACTGAAGCTTTCTTT
CDR3: CASSVHRDRGTEAFF

size: -
J: TRBJ1-4
V: TRBV18
D: TRBD1
DNA: TGTGCCAGCTCACCATTCGGACAGGGTGTTGAAAAACTGTTTTTT
CDR3: CASSPFGQGVEKLFF

size: -
J: TRBJ1-6
V: TRBV11-2
D: -
DNA: TGTGCCAGCGGCCCATCACCAAATTCACCCCTCCACTTT
CDR3: CASGPSPNSPLHF

size: -
J: TRBJ2-2
V: TRBV5-4
D: -
DNA: TGTGCCAGCACCTCGGCGCTTATTCTGGGGGGCACCGGGGAGCTGTTTTTT
CDR3: CASTSALILGGTGELFF

size: -
J: TRBJ1-6
V: TRBV10-1
D: TRBD1
DNA: TGCGCCAGCCTTACAAAGGGGGCCCCCTCCTATAATTCACCCCTCCACTTT
CDR3: CASLTKGAPSYNSPLHF

size: -
J: TRBJ1-2
V: TRBV7-2
D: TRBD1
DNA: TGTGCCAGCAGCTCAGCAGGGGGCGCGGGGAGAGGCTACACCTTC
CDR3: CASSSAGGAGRGYTF

size: -
J: TRBJ1-3
V: TRBV5-1
D: -
DNA: TGCGCCAGCAGCTTGGCCCCCTCTACAGCTTCTGGAAACACCATATATTTT
CDR3: CASSLAPSTASGNTIYF

size: -
J: TRBJ2-3
V: TRBV27
D: -
DNA: TGTGCCAGCAGCCGGTGGAGCACAGATACGCAGTATTTT
CDR3: CASSRWSTDTQYF

size: -
J: TRBJ1-3
V: TRBV28
D: -
DNA: TGTGCCAGCAGCCAACGACGGGCTGGAAACACCATATATTTT
CDR3: CASSQRRAGNTIYF

size: -
J: TRBJ1-1
V: TRBV4-1
D: -
DNA: TGCGCCAGCAGCCGTCTCCCGCAGATGAACACTGAAGCTTTCTTT
CDR3: CASSRLPQMNTEAFF

size: -
J: TRBJ2-7
V: TRBV2
D: -
DNA: TGTGCCAGCGTCAGGGATCTCTCCTACGAGCAGTACTTC
CDR3: CASVRDLSYEQYF

size: -
J: TRBJ2-3
V: TRBV7-2
D: TRBD2
DNA: TGTGCCAGCAGCGACAGACTAGCGGGGGGTAGCACAGATACGCAGTATTTT
CDR3: CASSDRLAGGSTDTQYF

size: -
J: TRBJ2-3
V: TRBV7-3
D: TRBD2
DNA: TGTGCCAGCAGCTTACAGGGACTAGCGACAGATACGCAGTATTTT
CDR3: CASSLQGLATDTQYF

size: -
J: TRBJ2-3
V: TRBV27
D: TRBD2
DNA: TGTGCCAGCAGCGACTGGGAGGGGACAGATACGCAGTATTTT
CDR3: CASSDWEGTDTQYF

size: -
J: TRBJ2-1
V: TRBV5-1
D: TRBD2
DNA: TGCGCCAGCAGCTTGGCTAGCGGGGGGATGGGGCTCAATGAGCAGTTCTTC
CDR3: CASSLASGGMGLNEQFF

size: -
J: TRBJ1-1
V: TRBV28
D: -
DNA: TGTGCCAGCAGAACCGGGGGGGGTGAAGCTTTCTTT
CDR3: CASRTGGGEAFF

size: -
J: TRBJ1-6
V: TRBV28
D: TRBD1
DNA: TGTGCCAGCAGTCGGACAGGGGATCGTAATTCACCCCTCCACTTT
CDR3: CASSRTGDRNSPLHF

size: few
J: TRBJ2-7
V: TRBV4-2
D: TRBD1
DNA: TGTGCCAGCAGCCTCGGAGGGCCGGGACAGGTCACCTACGAGCAGTACTTC
CDR3: CASSLGGPGQVTYEQYF

size: -
J: TRBJ1-1
V: TRBV27
D: -
DNA: TGTGCCCTTACTGAAGCTTTCTTT
CDR3: CALTEAFF

size: -
J: TRBJ2-5
V: TRBV27
D: TRBD1
DNA: TGTGCCAGCGGAAAAGGGACAGTCAACCCCCAAGAGACCCAGTACTTC
CDR3: CASGKGTVNPQETQYF

size: few
J: TRBJ1-3
V: TRBV3-1/TRBV3-2
D: TRBD1
DNA: TGTGCCAGCAGCCGACAGGGACGACTTAGTGGAAACACCATATATTTT
CDR3: CASSRQGRLSGNTIYF

size: -
J: TRBJ2-3
V: TRBV2
D: -
DNA: TGTGCCAGCAGTGTCCTCCCCAGGGGCACAGATACGCAGTATTTT
CDR3: CASSVLPRGTDTQYF

size: -
J: TRBJ1-1
V: TRBV18
D: TRBD1
DNA: TGTGCCAGCTCACCAACAGGGGACACTGAAGCTTTCTTT
CDR3: CASSPTGDTEAFF

size: once
J: TRBJ2-3
V: TRBV10-1
D: TRBD2
DNA: TGCGCCAGCAGTTTGGGACTAGCGGGGAGCACAGATACGCAGTATTTT
CDR3: CASSLGLAGSTDTQYF

size: -
J: TRBJ2-2
V: TRBV30
D: -
DNA: TGTGCCTGGAACAGGGTCAAGAACACCGGGGAGCTGTTTTTT
CDR3: CAWNRVKNTGELFF

size: -
J: TRBJ1-6
V: TRBV27
D: -
DNA: TGTGCCAGCAGTCCAAACAGGGTACGATATAATTCACCCCTCCACTTT
CDR3: CASSPNRVRYNSPLHF

size: -
J: TRBJ1-1
V: TRBV30
D: -
DNA: TGTGGGGCAGGCCCCAACACTGAAGCTTTCTTT
CDR3: CGAGPNTEAFF

size: -
J: TRBJ1-1
V: TRBV19
D: -
DNA: TGTGCCAGTAGTTTTGGCCAGGGCACTGAAGCTTTCTTT
CDR3: CASSFGQGTEAFF

size: once
J: TRBJ2-3
V: TRBV9
D: TRBD1
DNA: TGTGCCAGCAGCGCCCGGACAGGGGTAACCACAGATACGCAGTATTTT
CDR3: CASSARTGVTTDTQYF

size: -
J: TRBJ1-2
V: TRBV7-9
D: -
DNA: TGTGCCAGCAGCACCACCCGTGGGCCGGAGGATGGCTACACCTTC
CDR3: CASSTTRGPEDGYTF

size: -
J: TRBJ1-6
V: TRBV19
D: -
DNA: TGTGCCAGTAGTATAGTTCGCGGAGGGCGGCCTTCACCCCTCCACTTT
CDR3: CASSIVRGGRPSPLHF

size: -
J: TRBJ1-5
V: TRBV24-1
D: -
DNA: TGTGCCACCAGTGACCGGACATTCGAGCCCCAGCATTTT
CDR3: CATSDRTFEPQHF

size: -
J: TRBJ2-1
V: TRBV11-3
D: -
DNA: TGTGCCAGCAGCTTAGGGGGGGTCTCCAATGAGCAGTTCTTC
CDR3: CASSLGGVSNEQFF

size: -
J: TRBJ2-2
V: TRBV7-6
D: TRBD1
DNA: TGTGCCAGCAGCCCCCGGGACAGGGGGTTGAGCGGGGAGCTGTTTTTT
CDR3: CASSPRDRGLSGELFF

size: -
J: TRBJ1-5
V: TRBV7-2
D: TRBD1
DNA: TGTGCCAGCAGCTTCGAAGACAGGGCTAGCAATCAGCCCCAGCATTTT
CDR3: CASSFEDRASNQPQHF

size: -
J: TRBJ2-7
V: TRBV30
D: -
DNA: TGTGCCTGGAGTGTCGGGGTCGGGTACGAGCAGTACTTC
CDR3: CAWSVGVGYEQYF

size: -
J: TRBJ1-1
V: TRBV12-3/TRBV12-4
D: -
DNA: TGTGCCAGCAGTAACCTAGGAGTATCTGAAGCTTTCTTT
CDR3: CASSNLGVSEAFF

size: -
J: TRBJ1-1
V: TRBV2
D: -
DNA: TGTGCCAGCAGGACTCGGGGTTCGGGGGAAGCTTTCTTT
CDR3: CASRTRGSGEAFF

size: once
J: TRBJ1-5
V: TRBV11-2
D: -
DNA: TGTGCCAGCAGCTTATCCTTAAATCAGCCCCAGCATTTT
CDR3: CASSLSLNQPQHF

size: -
J: TRBJ2-5
V: TRBV3-1/TRBV3-2
D: -
DNA: TGTGCCAGCAGTCTTGGACTTTATGTCGTGGAGACCCAGTACTTC
CDR3: CASSLGLYVVETQYF

size: -
J: TRBJ1-1
V: TRBV4-2
D: TRBD1
DNA: TGTGCCAGCAGTCGGGGGACAGGGTCACCGATGAGGACTGAAGCTTTCTTT
CDR3: CASSRGTGSPMRTEAFF

size: -
J: TRBJ2-3
V: TRBV19
D: -
DNA: TGTGCCAGTAGGACAGCTAGCACAGATACGCAGTATTTT
CDR3: CASRTASTDTQYF

size: -
J: TRBJ2-2
V: TRBV5-6
D: -
DNA: TGTGCCAGCAGCAGCGGAGGGTCAACCGGGGAGCTGTTTTTT
CDR3: CASSSGGSTGELFF

size: -
J: TRBJ2-7
V: TRBV6-2/TRBV6-3
D: -
DNA: TGTGCCAGCAGTTACTCTGGGTCCCGAGGGCAGTACTTC
CDR3: CASSYSGSRGQYF

size: -
J: TRBJ2-5
V: TRBV4-3
D: -
DNA: TGCGCCAGCAGCCAAGACCCACAAGAGACCCAGTACTTC
CDR3: CASSQDPQETQYF

size: -
J: TRBJ2-5
V: TRBV7-2
D: TRBD1
DNA: TGTGCCAGCAGCCGTGGGACAGGGTACTATTCGAGGGGCGAGACCCAGTACTTC
CDR3: CASSRGTGYYSRGETQYF

size: -
J: TRBJ1-5
V: TRBV15
D: TRBD1
DNA: TGTGCCACCAGCAGGTCCGCCGGGACAGGGATTCAGCCCCAGCATTTT
CDR3: CATSRSAGTGIQPQHF